The following is a T cell receptor (beta chain) sequence with its context. Its antigen is unknown. This specimen belongs to a study of cytomegalovirus exposure and HLA in healthy donors. CDR1 and CDR2 from the germline V gene are MNHEY and SMNVEV (reference sequence). This CDR3 is built from 13 residues. V was cut by 4 bases and J by 1 base, with 7 bases left in between. Researchers ran the PCR with 60 Vbeta and 13 Jbeta primers. This table comes from immunoSEQ multiplex PCR, and its TCRdb copy is limited to in-frame clones, with some not included. Counted here are 170,000 or so clones, 60% to 85% occurring once; the ten biggest clones make up approximately 3.1%. Study outcomes and limitations: In a later analysis, V- and J-gene trimming of beta chains associated with a DCLRE1C missense variant, replicated independently.

The sequencing input was PBMCs. The chain recombines TRBV27 with TRBJ1-1, with D unclear. The receptor was derived from a woman in her forties in good health and CMV-seronegative. The CDR3 nucleotides are TGTGCCAGCAGTTGGGCGGGGAACACTGAAGCTTTCTTT. Translated, it gives CASSWAGNTEAFF.